What follows is one T cell receptor beta chain and its context. This sample also contains other DNA sequences that code for the same CDR3. Clones were read by immunoSEQ multiplex PCR, and TCRdb kept only the in-frame ones, dropping some. The top ten clones hold approximately 0.9% of a sample with some 1.1 million clones, 60% to 85% of them seen once. This sample was taken from a study of shared clonotypes between healthy human individuals. The V gene's germline CDR1 is MNHNY and CDR2 SVGAGI (reference sequence). This CDR3 comprises 12 residues. V lost 6 bases, J lost 7 bases, and 6 bases stayed unmatched.

The sample comprised memory CD4+ T cells from PBMCs. Subset of the sample: CD45RA-negative fraction. This chain connects TRBV6-6 to TRBJ2-7; 7 bases agree with TRBD2. The clonotype originates from a man aged 18 to 29 in good health. Some clones in this sample may be carry-over from other donors' samples. The CDR3 region is CASSLTGREQYF. The CDR3 DNA follows: TGTGCCAGCAGCCTAACCGGGAGGGAGCAGTACTTC.